The entry below gives a single T cell receptor (beta chain) sequence along with its context. The target antigen is unknown. This entry comes from a study of T cells in Graves' hyperthyroidism and ophthalmopathy. There were TCR beta CDR3 regions amplified from RNA transcripts. First-round RT-PCR with HTBI primers amplified the TCR CDR3 region. One entry per CDR3 protein, called by TCRdb with MiXCR from the multiplex PCR reads. Of roughly 580,000 distinct CDR3 sequences listed, 40% to 55% were seen once; the top ten hold about 7.8%. The CDR3 totals 13 residues. The junction had 3 bases not matched to a gene; V was cut back by 5 bases and J by 5 bases. From germline, CDR1 is SGHVS and CDR2 FNYEAQ. Broader study findings: A median 6.5 months before onset, the model predicted ophthalmopathy. Expanded thyroid clonotypes (above 0.001) were mostly also found in blood.

The chain is built from TRBV7-6 and TRBJ1-5, with 7 nucleotides matching TRBD1. The specimen sequenced was peripheral blood or thyroid tissue (not recorded which). The clonotype was recovered from a woman aged 18 to 35 with Graves' hyperthyroidism. In DNA form, the CDR3 reads TGTGCCAGCAGCCGGGACAGTTATCAGCCCCAGCATTTT. It is translated as CASSRDSYQPQHF.